This T cell receptor beta chain was obtained from a study of T-cell memory formation after mild COVID-19. There are many counts of this clonotype. The target antigen is unknown. Study outcomes and limitations: Clones shrinking from day 15 to 85 showed even CD4/CD8 mixes; later expanders tilted CD4+.

TCRdb processed the 5' RACE reads anew with MiXCR; each CDR3 protein has one entry. The sample holds approximately 260,000 distinct CDR3 sequences; about 16% are singletons and the top ten take 3% to 4.5%. The receptor was derived from a young man who had mild COVID-19 (a few samples of this study predate the infection). Cell type and time point are not known. Source material: PBMCs or a T cell subset sorted from them (not recorded which).

CDR3 in amino acids: CASSQDQETQYF. CDR3 sequence (DNA): TGCGCCAGCAGTCAGGACCAAGAGACCCAGTACTTC. The genes are TRBV5-1 and TRBJ2-5, with D hard to call. Trimming left V 5 bases short and J 0 bases short, with 5 bases between. CDR3 length: 12 residues. CDR1 and CDR2 (germline): SGHRS, YFSETQ.